The 10 T cell receptor beta chains below all came from one sample that was sequenced in a study of Graves' ophthalmopathy and Graves' hyperthyroidism. RNA transcripts provided the template for amplifying TCR beta CDR3 regions. HTBI primers primed a first-round RT-PCR, and a second-round multiplex PCR followed. TCRdb recomputed calls from the multiplex PCR reads with MiXCR, one row per CDR3 protein. Among about 740,000 distinct CDR3 sequences listed, roughly 41% were seen once. The sequenced sample was peripheral blood. The receptors stem from an adult man with Graves' ophthalmopathy.

This clonotype was observed many times. The chain couples TRBV10-3 to TRBJ2-5; 7 positions match TRBD1. The CDR3 extends over 13 amino acids. Germline CDR1 is ENHRY and CDR2 is SYGVKD. Trimming removed 3 bases from V and 5 bases from J; junction bases left unmatched: 3. The CDR3: CAISDSTGETQYF. The CDR3 DNA reads TGTGCCATCAGTGATTCGACAGGGGAGACCCAGTACTTC.

For this clonotype: Here the CDR3 omits its conserved ending phenylalanine or tryptophan, so a read error is the likely source. This chain connects TRBV25-1 to TRBJ1-6; 9 bases agree with TRBD1. Germline V CDR1 and CDR2: MGHDK, SYGVNS. The CDR3 is made up of 16 amino acids. Here the CDR3 DNA reads TGTGCCAGCAGTGACCCGAGACAGGGGGTTCATTCACGCCTCCACTTA. Residues: CASSDPRQGVHSRLHL.

Concerning this clonotype itself: The junction differs from germline at one of its ends, possibly a read error. The chain carries TRBV25-1 and TRBJ2-2; D possibly corresponds to TRBD2 (5 bases). This CDR3 comprises 16 residues. Per the germline V gene, CDR1 is MGHDK and CDR2 is SYGVNS. The CDR3 loop is CAISERRATNTGELFF. CDR3 bases: TGTGCCATCAGTGAGCGGCGGGCGACGAACACCGGGGAGCTGTTTTTT. Combining the CDR3 with reference TRBV25-1 and TRBJ2-2 gives the whole variable domain EADIYQTPRYLVIGTGKKITLECSQTMGHDKMYWYQQDPGMELHLIHYSYGVNSTEKGDLSSESTVSRIRTEHFPLTLESARPSHTSQYLCAISERRATNTGELFFGEGSRLTVL.

The table lists this clonotype with a few counts. The rearrangement links TRBV9 to TRBJ2-7, with TRBD2 matching 9 bases. V dropped 0 bases and J dropped 2; count of bases not matched to a gene: 6. The CDR3 length is 16 residues. Germline CDR1 reads SGDLS; CDR2 reads YYNGEE. The CDR3 is CASSVAGSGGPYEQYF. The CDR3, as DNA: TGTGCCAGCAGCGTAGCGGGGAGCGGGGGGCCCTACGAGCAGTACTTC.

This clonotype was counted a few times. The rearrangement joins TRBV29-1 to TRBJ2-7, with TRBD1 matching over 10 bases. The length of the CDR3 is 14 residues. V shed 6 bases, J shed 7 bases, and the junction held 12 bases outside the gene matches. The germline CDR1 and CDR2 sequences are SQVTM and ANQGSEA. In DNA form, the CDR3 reads TGCAGCGTGACCGGACAGGGGGTGGCGAGTGAGCAGTACTTC. Translating gives CSVTGQGVASEQYF.

Comment on this clonotype: A much larger clone differs by one base, so this may be a read error. The V call is TRBV20-1, the J call TRBJ1-1; D is perhaps TRBD1 (6 bases). This CDR3 has 13 amino acids. Per the germline V gene, CDR1 is DFQATT and CDR2 is SNEGSKA (reference sequence). Deletions cut 0 bases from V and 2 bases from J, with 7 bases between. CDR3 sequence (DNA): TGCAGTGCTAGAGAACAGGGTAACACTGAAGCTTTCTTT. Translation gives CSAREQGNTEAFF.

This clonotype occurred a few times. The CDR3: CASSYSWGRTYEQYF. The DNA of the CDR3 is TGTGCCAGCAGTTACTCGTGGGGCAGAACCTACGAGCAGTACTTC. The chain couples TRBV2 to TRBJ2-7; D possibly corresponds to TRBD1 (5 bases). Germline V lookup: CDR1 SNHLY, CDR2 FYNNEI. Deletions cut 5 bases from V and 2 bases from J, with 16 bases between. This CDR3 has 15 residues. Drawing the rest from reference TRBV2 and TRBJ2-7, the complete variable domain is EPEVTQTPSHQVTQMGQEVILRCVPISNHLYFYWYRQILGQKVEFLVSFYNNEISEKSEIFDDQFSVERPDGSNFTLKIRSTKLEDSAMYFCASSYSWGRTYEQYFGPGTRLTVT.

In its sample, this clonotype was seen a few times. The junction departs from germline at one end; a sequencing error may be responsible. V gene TRBV7-3 combines with J gene TRBJ2-7, with 10 bases aligning to TRBD2. The CDR3 runs 15 residues. Germline CDR1 and CDR2: SGHTA and FQGTGA. DNA of the CDR3: TGCGCCAGCAGCCGCACTAGCGGGGATAACTACGAGCAGTACTTC. Translating gives CASSRTSGDNYEQYF.

This clonotype was detected a few times. This chain links TRBV10-3 with TRBJ2-7; D gene uncertain. Trimming left V 10 bases short and J 2 bases short, with 15 bases between. The germline gives CDR1 ENHRY, CDR2 SYGVKD. This CDR3 spans 13 amino acids. CDR3 sequence: CASTQTSTYEQYF. DNA of the CDR3: TGTGCCAGCACCCAGACATCAACCTACGAGCAGTACTTC.

This clonotype has at least ten counts. The chain is built from TRBV11-3 and TRBJ2-7; D unresolved. The CDR3 totals 14 residues. Germline loops: CDR1 SGHNT, CDR2 YENEEA. Trimming cost V 1 base and J 1 base, with 8 bases left between them. The CDR3 loop is CASSLVPDSYEQYF. The DNA of the CDR3 is TGTGCCAGCAGCTTAGTCCCTGATTCCTACGAGCAGTACTTC.